These 6 T cell receptor beta chains originate from one sample sequenced in a study of shared clonotypes between healthy human individuals (dated by TCRdb to the early 2020s). Library method: the immunoSEQ multiplex PCR assay. Imported from immuneACCESS, the table was reduced by TCRdb to in-frame sequences with V and J called. These copies leave out some clones; in studies compared against another copy, an unresolved V gene accounts for under half, and the cause of the remainder is not known. Counted in this sample were approximately 700,000 clones; 55% to 85% of them appeared once. The top ten clones comprise around 1.8% of the sample. The sequenced material came from memory CD4+ T cells sorted from blood. This specimen's cell subset or site label, per the study, means: CD45RA-negative fraction. These TCRs come from a woman aged 30 to 39 in good health.

In the case of this clone: Other nucleotide sequences in the sample specify the same CDR3. The chain couples TRBV6-5 to TRBJ1-1, with D unclear. Germline lookup yields CDR1 MNHEY and CDR2 SVGAGI. The CDR3 length is 14 residues. V was clipped by 2 bases and J by 5 bases, with 12 bases between them. The CDR3 sequence is CASSYGGLGTEAFF. In DNA form, the CDR3 reads TGTGCCAGCAGTTACGGAGGCTTGGGAACTGAAGCTTTCTTT.

This clone was observed a few times. The gene calls are TRBV29-1 and TRBJ2-1, with 9 bases aligning to TRBD1. With 8 bases clipped from V and 6 bases from J, the junction kept 5 bases outside the gene matches. Germline-derived CDR1 and CDR2 are SQVTM and ANQGSEA. This CDR3 contains 12 residues. This CDR3 is CSTGGVPNEQFF. In DNA form, the CDR3 reads TGCAGCACAGGGGGCGTCCCCAATGAGCAGTTCTTC.

CDR3 protein: CASSVAPSGANTGELFF. The CDR3 DNA reads TGTGCCAGCAGCGTAGCTCCTAGCGGGGCGAACACCGGGGAGCTGTTTTTT. This chain joins TRBV9 and TRBJ2-2, with 9 bases matching TRBD2. CDR1 is SGDLS and CDR2 is YYNGEE in the germline V gene. This CDR3 is 17 amino acids long. J lost 0 bases, V lost 0 bases, and 3 bases had no gene match.

Remarks on this clone: The same CDR3 arises from other DNA sequences in this sample as well. DNA of the CDR3: TGCGCCAGCAGCTTGGGTACTGTTGGGCTCGAGCAGTACTTC. Protein product: CASSLGTVGLEQYF. The rearrangement joins TRBV5-1 to TRBJ2-7; D gene ambiguous. There are 14 residues in the CDR3. Germline V gives CDR1 SGHRS, CDR2 YFSETQ. V was cut by 0 bases and J by 6 bases, with 13 bases left in between.

The chain carries TRBV2 and TRBJ1-3, with unresolved D. V was cut by 4 bases and J by 0 bases, with 10 bases left in between. The CDR3 is 15 amino acids. Germline V gene sequence: CDR1 SNHLY, CDR2 FYNNEI. The CDR3 sequence is CASSATANSGNTIYF. The CDR3 DNA is TGTGCCAGCAGTGCCACGGCGAACTCTGGAAACACCATATATTTT.

In its sample, this clone was seen once. The V gene is TRBV29-1, the J gene TRBJ2-1; tentative D call: TRBD1 (6 bases). This CDR3 has 12 amino acids. Germline CDR1 and CDR2: SQVTM and ANQGSEA. V lost 7 bases to trimming and J lost 6 bases, with 13 bases between them. The chain's CDR3 is CSEKQGPNEQFF. The CDR3 DNA follows: TGCAGCGAGAAACAGGGTCCCAATGAGCAGTTCTTC.